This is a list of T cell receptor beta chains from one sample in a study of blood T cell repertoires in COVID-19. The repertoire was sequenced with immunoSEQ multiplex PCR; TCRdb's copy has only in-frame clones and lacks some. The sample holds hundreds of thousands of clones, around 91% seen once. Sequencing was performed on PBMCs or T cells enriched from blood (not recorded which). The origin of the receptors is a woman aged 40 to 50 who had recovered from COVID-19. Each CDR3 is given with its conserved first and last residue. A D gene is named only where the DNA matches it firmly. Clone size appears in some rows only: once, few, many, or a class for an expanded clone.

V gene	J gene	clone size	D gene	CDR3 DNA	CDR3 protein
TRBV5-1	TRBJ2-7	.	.	TGCGCCAGCAGCTTGTACCAGGGAAGCGAGCAGTACTTC	CASSLYQGSEQYF
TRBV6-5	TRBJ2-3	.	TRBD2	TGTGCCAGCAGTTTAGCGGGAGGTGAGGATACGCAGTATTTT	CASSLAGGEDTQYF
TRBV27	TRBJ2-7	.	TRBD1	TGTGCCAGCAGTTTACTCCGGGACAGGGGCGACGAGCAGTACTTC	CASSLLRDRGDEQYF
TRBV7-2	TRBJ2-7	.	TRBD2	TGTGCCAGCAGGGCTAGCGGGGGGCCCTACGAGCAGTACTTC	CASRASGGPYEQYF
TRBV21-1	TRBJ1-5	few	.	TGTGCCAGCAGCCCTTGGGACAGTTGCAATCAGCCCCAGCATTTT	CASSPWDSCNQPQHF
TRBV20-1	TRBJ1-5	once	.	TGCAGTGCTACCGACAGATTAGCCCAGCATTTT	CSATDRLAQHF
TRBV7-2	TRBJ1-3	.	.	TGTGCCAGCAGCTTAGGGGGGCAATCTGGAAACACCATATATTTT	CASSLGGQSGNTIYF
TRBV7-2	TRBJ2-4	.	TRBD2	TGTGCCAGCAGCTTAGCCGGGACTAGCGGGGAACTAGCCAAAAACATTCAGTACTTC	CASSLAGTSGELAKNIQYF
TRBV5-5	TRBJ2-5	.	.	TGTGCCAGCAGTTTCCAGTTTGGAGAAGAGACCCAGTACTTC	CASSFQFGEETQYF
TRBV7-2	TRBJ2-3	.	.	TGTGCCAGCAGCTTAGAATCCAATACGCAGTATTTT	CASSLESNTQYF
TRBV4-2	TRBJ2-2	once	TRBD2	TGTGCCAGCAGCCAAATGCTAGCGGGAGCGAAGAGCACCGGGGAGCTGTTTTTT	CASSQMLAGAKSTGELFF
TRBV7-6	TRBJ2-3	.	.	TGTGCCAGCAGCCCGGCAGGGGTCTCAGATACGCAGTATTTT	CASSPAGVSDTQYF
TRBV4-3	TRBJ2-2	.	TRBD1	TGCGCCAGCAGCCGATCGGGGACAGGGCACGGGGAGCTGTTTTTT	CASSRSGTGHGELFF
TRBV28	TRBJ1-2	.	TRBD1	TGTGCCAGCAGTTTCGTCGACAGGGACCGTGGCTACACCTTC	CASSFVDRDRGYTF
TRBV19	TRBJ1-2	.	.	TGTGCCAGTAGTATTTCGGACTCTAACTATGGCTACACCTTC	CASSISDSNYGYTF
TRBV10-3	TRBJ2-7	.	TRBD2	TGTGCCATCAGAAGGACTAGCGGGAGTCTCGGTCGTGAGCAGTACTTC	CAIRRTSGSLGREQYF
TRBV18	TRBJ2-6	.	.	TGTGCCAGCTCACCCCGCCGCGGGCAGGTACTCTCTGGGGCCAACGTCCTGACTTTC	CASSPRRGQVLSGANVLTF
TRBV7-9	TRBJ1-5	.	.	TGTGCCAGCAGCTTAGGGGCAGGGGAGCAGCCCCAGCATTTT	CASSLGAGEQPQHF
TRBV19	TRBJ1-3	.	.	TGTGCCAGTAGTCCGCGGCAGACCGGAAACACCATATATTTT	CASSPRQTGNTIYF
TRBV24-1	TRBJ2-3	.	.	TGTGCCACCAGTGATTTGGGCGGGACTCACCTTCCGCAGTATTTT	CATSDLGGTHLPQYF
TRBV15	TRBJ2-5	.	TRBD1	TGTGCCACCAGCAGAGATCGGGACAGGGGCCTTCAAGAGACCCAGTACTTC	CATSRDRDRGLQETQYF
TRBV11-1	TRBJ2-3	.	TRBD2	TGTGCCAGCAGCTTGCGCGGGGGATCAGATACGCAGTATTTT	CASSLRGGSDTQYF
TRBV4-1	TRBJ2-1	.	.	TGCGCCAGCAGCCAAGACGTCCGGGGTCTCTCCTACAATGAGCAGTTCTTC	CASSQDVRGLSYNEQFF
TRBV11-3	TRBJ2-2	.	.	TGTGCCAGCAGCACTGTCCACGGGGAGCTGTTTTTT	CASSTVHGELFF
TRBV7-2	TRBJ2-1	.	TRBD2	TGTGCCAGCAGCCCGAAGACTAGCGGGGGAATACATGAGCAGTTCTTC	CASSPKTSGGIHEQFF
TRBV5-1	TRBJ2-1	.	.	TGCGCCAGCAGCGGGGCTTTGGGCTTAAGCTCCTACAATGAGCAGTTCTTC	CASSGALGLSSYNEQFF
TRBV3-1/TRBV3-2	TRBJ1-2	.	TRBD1	TGTGCCAGCAGTCTACCGGGACAGGGTGATGGCTACACCTTC	CASSLPGQGDGYTF
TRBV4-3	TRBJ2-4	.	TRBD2	TGCGCCAGCAGCCAAGATTTCCCAAGCGGGGGAGCCAAAAACATTCAGTACTTC	CASSQDFPSGGAKNIQYF
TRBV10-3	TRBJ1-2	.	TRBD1	TGTGCCGCTCAGGGACAGGCAGGCTATGGCTACACCTTC	CAAQGQAGYGYTF
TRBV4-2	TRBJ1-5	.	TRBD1	TGTGCCAGCAGCCAAGCGACAGGGGAAATGAATCAGCCCCAGCATTTT	CASSQATGEMNQPQHF
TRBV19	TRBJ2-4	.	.	TGTGCCAGTAGTATAAGCCAAGGGGTTAAAAACATTCAGTACTTC	CASSISQGVKNIQYF
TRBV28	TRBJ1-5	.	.	TGTGCCAGCAGCTCTCCAACACCTTCAGACCAGCATTTT	CASSSPTPSDQHF
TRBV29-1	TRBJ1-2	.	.	TGCAGCGTTGAGGGCAGATTCTATGGCTACACCTTC	CSVEGRFYGYTF
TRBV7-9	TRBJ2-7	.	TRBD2	TGTGCCAGCAGATGGGGACTAGCGGGAGGAGTCGAGCAGTACTTC	CASRWGLAGGVEQYF
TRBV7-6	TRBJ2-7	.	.	TGTGCCAGCAGCTCTAGGACAGAAGGATCCTACGAGCAGTACTTC	CASSSRTEGSYEQYF
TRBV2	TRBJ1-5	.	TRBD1	TGTGCCAGCAGGGGGACAGGGGGCCGCAATCAGCCCCAGCATTTT	CASRGTGGRNQPQHF
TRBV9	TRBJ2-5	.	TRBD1	TGTGCCAGCAGCGTTGTAGCGGGACAGGGGGAGACCCAGTACTTC	CASSVVAGQGETQYF
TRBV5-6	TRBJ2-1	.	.	TGTGCCAGCAGCCTTGCTTCCCGGGGTTCTTACAATGAGCAGTTCTTC	CASSLASRGSYNEQFF
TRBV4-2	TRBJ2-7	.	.	TGTGCCAGCAGCCAAGAACCAGGGCAGGGCTACGAGCAGTACTTC	CASSQEPGQGYEQYF
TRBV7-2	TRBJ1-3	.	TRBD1	TGTGCCAGCAGCTTTCGACAGGGAGTGGACACCATATATTTT	CASSFRQGVDTIYF
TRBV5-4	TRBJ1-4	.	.	TGTGCCAGCAGCTTAACATTGTTGGATGAAAAACTGTTTTTT	CASSLTLLDEKLFF
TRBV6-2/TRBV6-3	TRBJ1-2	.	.	TGTGCCAGCAGGCCTGCAACAGGGCTGATTAACTATGGCTACACCTTC	CASRPATGLINYGYTF
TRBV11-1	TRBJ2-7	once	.	TGTGCCAGCACCACTTTTCCAGGGGCGACCTACGAGCAGTACTTC	CASTTFPGATYEQYF
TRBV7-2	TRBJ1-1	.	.	TGTGCCAGCAGCTTAGCACGGGGGGCTTATACTGAAGCTTTCTTT	CASSLARGAYTEAFF
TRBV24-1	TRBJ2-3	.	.	TGTGCCACCAGTCTTGAGGGTGGCACAGATACGCAGTATTTT	CATSLEGGTDTQYF